These 24 T cell receptor beta chains were sequenced from one sample in a study of blood T cell repertoires in COVID-19. The table came from immunoSEQ multiplex PCR; TCRdb's copy has only in-frame clones and leaves some out. The repertoire has 250,000 to 350,000 clones, roughly 90% of them found once; the top ten carry more than 2%. The sequenced material came from peripheral blood. These receptors were obtained from a man aged 18 to 29 with active or convalescent COVID-19.

The gene calls are TRBV7-8 and TRBJ1-2; 7 bases map to TRBD1. Germline V gives CDR1 SGHVS, CDR2 FQNEAQ. With 5 bases clipped from V and 4 bases from J, the junction kept 13 bases outside the gene matches. This CDR3 is 16 amino acids long. The CDR3 loop reads CASSPRQGTVAYGYTF. CDR3 sequence (DNA): TGTGCCAGCAGCCCCAGACAGGGAACCGTTGCCTATGGCTACACCTTC. Looking up the rest from reference TRBV7-8 and TRBJ1-2 gives the full variable domain: GAGVSQSPRYKVAKRGQDVALRCDPISGHVSLFWYQQALGQGPEFLTYFQNEAQLDKSGLPSDRFFAERPEGSVSTLKIQRTQQEDSAVYLCASSPRQGTVAYGYTFGSGTRLTVV.

The chain recombines TRBV7-6 with TRBJ2-2, with 8 bases that match TRBD2. The V segment lost 5 bases and the J segment 1 base; nucleotides outside the gene matches: 6. The CDR3 spans 16 residues. CDR1 SGHVS and CDR2 FNYEAQ come from the germline V gene. The CDR3 DNA follows: TGTGCCAGCAGCCCGATCGGGGGGGTGAACACCGGGGAGCTGTTTTTT. Translating gives CASSPIGGVNTGELFF. Full variable domain (missing parts from reference TRBV7-6 and TRBJ2-2): GAGVSQSPRYKVTKRGQDVALRCDPISGHVSLYWYRQALGQGPEFLTYFNYEAQQDKSGLPNDRFSAERPEGSISTLTIQRTEQRDSAMYRCASSPIGGVNTGELFFGEGSRLTVL.

The table lists this clone with a count of one. The chain combines TRBV18 with TRBJ2-1, with D unresolved. Germline CDR1 is KGHSH and CDR2 is LQKENI. Trimming shortened V by 2 bases and J by 2 bases, and 7 bases separated the two germline ends. The CDR3 has 14 residues. The CDR3 is CASSPTNTYNEQFF. CDR3 coding DNA: TGTGCCAGCTCACCAACTAATACCTACAATGAGCAGTTCTTC.

J is TRBJ1-5 and V is TRBV19; 7 nucleotides agree with TRBD1. Trimming at V came to 6 bases and at J to 4 bases, leaving 9 bases not matched to a gene. CDR3 length: 15 amino acids. The germline V gene has CDR1 LNHDA and CDR2 SQIVND (reference sequence). CDR3: CASSPDRAINQPQHF. DNA of the CDR3: TGTGCCAGTAGCCCCGACAGGGCCATTAATCAGCCCCAGCATTTT.

This clone was detected only once. The chain links TRBV4-1 to TRBJ1-6; D remains unclear. The V end was cut by 0 bases, the J end by 2 bases, with 11 bases between. Germline V CDR1 and CDR2: MGHRA, YSYEKL. The CDR3 is 17 amino acids. The DNA for the CDR3 is TGCGCCAGCAGCCAAGAAGCGTCCGGAGCCTATAATTCACCCCTCCACTTT. Translation: CASSQEASGAYNSPLHF.

The V call is TRBV5-1, the J call TRBJ1-5, with D hard to call. V lost 3 bases, J lost 0 bases, and 7 bases lay in between. This CDR3 has 14 residues. CDR1 and CDR2 (germline): SGHRS, YFSETQ. The CDR3 nucleotides read TGCGCCAGCAGCTCCGGAGATAGCAATCAGCCCCAGCATTTT. Translation: CASSSGDSNQPQHF.

This chain connects TRBV27 to TRBJ1-6; 10 bases are shared with TRBD1. The germline CDR1 and CDR2 sequences are MNHEY and SMNVEV (reference sequence). J was trimmed by 10 bases and V by 10 bases; bases with no gene match: 7. This CDR3 has 13 amino acids. The CDR3 DNA reads TGTGCCACCGGGACAGGGGTGGGATCACCCCTCCACTTT. Its translation: CATGTGVGSPLHF.

The chain combines TRBV6-5 with TRBJ1-2, with D possibly being TRBD1 (5 bases). Germline-derived CDR1 and CDR2 are MNHEY and SVGAGI. The CDR3 length is 12 residues. V lost 4 bases to trimming and J lost 4 bases, with 7 bases between them. CDR3 in amino acids: CASSSDSYGYTF. The CDR3 DNA is TGTGCCAGCAGTTCCGACAGCTATGGCTACACCTTC.

J is TRBJ2-3 and V is TRBV2; D may be TRBD2 (6 bases). The CDR3 sequence is 13 residues long. Germline V gene lookup returns CDR1 SNHLY and CDR2 FYNNEI. Deletions cut 6 bases from V and 4 bases from J, with 11 bases between. The CDR3 DNA sequence: TGTGCCAGCAGCGTAGCGGAATCAGATACGCAGTATTTT. Its translation is CASSVAESDTQYF.

CDR3 region: CASSPGVSPWETQYF. The CDR3 DNA reads TGTGCCAGCAGTCCCGGGGTAAGCCCATGGGAGACCCAGTACTTC. The rearrangement links TRBV27 to TRBJ2-5, with a possible D match to TRBD2 (5 bases). There are 15 residues in the CDR3. Germline V gene sequence: CDR1 MNHEY, CDR2 SMNVEV (reference sequence). The V end was cut by 5 bases, the J end by 5 bases, with 18 bases between.

V and J are TRBV9 and TRBJ2-7; 8 bases agree with TRBD2. The CDR3 has 17 amino acids. After removal of 2 bases from V and 1 base from J, the junction contained 11 bases not matched to a gene. Per the germline V gene, CDR1 is SGDLS and CDR2 is YYNGEE. For the CDR3, the DNA is TGTGCCAGCAGCGTGGACGGAAGCGGGAGACAGTCCTACGAGCAGTACTTC. Translation gives CASSVDGSGRQSYEQYF.

The J gene is TRBJ2-1, the V gene TRBV18; TRBD2 might be the D (5 bases). The CDR3 runs 15 residues. Germline V gene sequence: CDR1 KGHSH, CDR2 LQKENI. V was shortened by 3 bases and J by 5 bases, with 14 bases between the two germline ends. The CDR3 protein is CASSPVLTGNNEQFF. CDR3 coding DNA: TGTGCCAGCTCACCCGTCCTTACGGGGAACAATGAGCAGTTCTTC.

The chain joins TRBV14 to TRBJ1-1; perhaps TRBD1 as D (6 bases). Germline V gene data show CDR1 as SGHDN and CDR2 as FVKESK. V was cut by 4 bases and J by 6 bases, with 21 bases left in between. The CDR3 spans 16 residues. The CDR3 DNA sequence: TGTGCCAGCAGCCGCGGAGGGGGAGGGCGAGTCGCTGAAGCTTTCTTT. Residues: CASSRGGGGRVAEAFF.

The rearrangement uses TRBV27 and TRBJ2-7; a possible D gene is TRBD2 (5 bases). V gave up 3 bases and J gave up 6 bases, with 12 bases separating them. Germline lookup yields CDR1 MNHEY and CDR2 SMNVEV (reference sequence). The length of the CDR3 is 13 residues. The CDR3 region is CASSFQRVSEQYF. The CDR3 region has the DNA TGTGCCAGCAGTTTCCAGAGGGTGAGCGAGCAGTACTTC.

The chain couples TRBV6-5 to TRBJ2-4, with TRBD1 as a possible D gene (5 bases). Germline CDR1 and CDR2: MNHEY and SVGAGI. V lost 2 bases to trimming and J lost 6 bases, with 11 bases between them. The CDR3 has 14 residues. In nucleotides, the CDR3 is TGTGCCAGCAGTTACGACGGGCAGGGAAACATTCAGTACTTC. This translates into CASSYDGQGNIQYF.

This chain's CDR3 is CASSPVGLAASYNEQFF. The CDR3 DNA sequence: TGTGCCAGCTCACCAGTGGGACTAGCGGCCTCCTACAATGAGCAGTTCTTC. The V call is TRBV18, the J call TRBJ2-1, with 11 bases aligning to TRBD2. CDR3 length equals 17 residues. Trimming cost V 2 bases and J 0 bases; bases outside gene matches: 3. Germline lookup yields CDR1 KGHSH and CDR2 LQKENI.

This chain connects TRBV5-6 to TRBJ2-1, with no clear D. This CDR3 is 13 amino acids long. Trimming left V 0 bases short and J 5 bases short, with 6 bases between. CDR1 is SGHDT, CDR2 YYEEEE, per germline. For the CDR3, the DNA is TGTGCCAGCAGCTTGGCGAGTCACAATGAGCAGTTCTTC. This encodes CASSLASHNEQFF.

The chain combines TRBV29-1 with TRBJ2-3; D is possibly TRBD2 (6 bases). CDR1 and CDR2 from the germline V gene are SQVTM and ANQGSEA. V lost 7 bases, J lost 1 base, and 18 bases lay in between. The CDR3 has 15 residues. The chain's CDR3 is CSASLLAEGTDTQYF. As DNA, the CDR3 is TGCAGCGCATCCCTTTTAGCGGAGGGCACAGATACGCAGTATTTT.

The genes are TRBV2 and TRBJ2-4; no clear D gene. Germline CDR1 reads SNHLY; CDR2 reads FYNNEI. This CDR3 comprises 13 residues. Trimming cost V 4 bases and J 0 bases, with 4 bases left between them. CDR3 DNA: TGTGCCAGCAGTGGCGGAGCCAAAAACATTCAGTACTTC. Its protein is CASSGGAKNIQYF.

The V call is TRBV19, the J call TRBJ1-2, with unresolved D. In germline, CDR1 is LNHDA, CDR2 SQIVND (reference sequence). This CDR3 has 12 amino acids. V shed 5 bases and J shed 2 bases, with 6 bases lying between them. This CDR3 reads CASSSGNYGYTF. Here the CDR3 DNA reads TGTGCCAGTAGTTCAGGAAACTATGGCTACACCTTC.

For this clone: One end of the junction fails to match germline, which may point to a read error. CDR3 region: CASGLRGGEQYF. The CDR3 nucleotides read TGTGCCAGCGGTTTGCGGGGGGGTGAGCAGTACTTC. This chain uses TRBV27 with TRBJ2-7; 9 bases map to TRBD2. The CDR3 spans 12 residues. CDR1 and CDR2 (germline): MNHEY, SMNVEV (reference sequence).

This clone was recorded at least ten times. CDR3 region: CASSRGPYEQYF. Written as DNA, the CDR3 is TGTGCCAGCAGCCGTGGCCCCTACGAGCAGTACTTC. The gene calls are TRBV7-9 and TRBJ2-7; D is uncertain. V was trimmed by 5 bases and J by 2 bases, leaving 7 bases between them. Germline CDR1 SEHNR, CDR2 FQNEAQ (reference sequence). The CDR3 contains 12 residues.

The chain couples TRBV19 to TRBJ2-1; D possibly corresponds to TRBD2 (5 bases). The CDR3 loop spans 11 amino acids. Trimming cost V 10 bases and J 13 bases, with 17 bases left between them. Germline V CDR1 and CDR2: LNHDA, SQIVND (reference sequence). CDR3 bases: TGTGCCACTAAACTAGATGGGAGACAGTTCTTC. Its protein is CATKLDGRQFF.

This clone appeared a single time. The J gene is TRBJ2-7, the V gene TRBV28; 7 bases match TRBD1. From germline, CDR1 is MDHEN and CDR2 SYDVKM. The length of the CDR3 is 15 residues. Losses at the gene ends were 5 bases for V and 4 bases for J; bases not matched to a gene: 11. CDR3 nucleotide sequence: TGTGCCAGCAGTCCGCAGAGGGGGCGAGATTACGAGCAGTACTTC. Its translation is CASSPQRGRDYEQYF.